This entry lists 8 T cell receptor beta chains sequenced from one sample in a study of cytomegalovirus exposure and HLA in healthy donors. It was with 60 Vbeta and 13 Jbeta primers that the PCR ran. Clones were sequenced by immunoSEQ multiplex PCR, and TCRdb holds only the in-frame ones, with some missing. Here the sample spans some 150,000 clones, roughly 80% being singletons. Input material: PBMCs. The receptor source for this set is a woman aged 18-29 years in good health and CMV-seronegative.

CDR3: CASSLLAGGYEQYF. The CDR3 nucleotides are TGTGCCAGCAGCTTGCTAGCGGGAGGGTACGAGCAGTACTTC. The chain uses TRBV7-9 and TRBJ2-7, with TRBD2 identical over 12 bases. Germline assignment: CDR1 SEHNR and CDR2 FQNEAQ (reference sequence). Unmatched junction bases numbered 1, after V lost 3 bases and J lost 4 bases. The CDR3 runs to 14 residues.

This chain joins TRBV4-2 and TRBJ2-5; 14 positions match TRBD2. Near its end, the DNA agrees better with TRBJ2-7, so the J call may be wrong. There are 16 residues in the CDR3. CDR1 is LGHNA and CDR2 is YNFKEQ in the germline V gene. In nucleotides, the CDR3 is TGTGCCAGCAGCCCCCCGGGACTAGCGGGAGCTCACGAGCAGTACTTC. Translation gives CASSPPGLAGAHEQYF.

The V call is TRBV6-6, the J call TRBJ2-5, with TRBD1 matching over 9 bases. With the DNA end fitting TRBJ2-7 better, the J assignment may be wrong. The length of the CDR3 is 15 residues. Per the germline V gene, CDR1 is MNHNY and CDR2 is SVGAGI (reference sequence). The DNA for the CDR3 is TGTGCCAGCAACGACCCGGGACAGGGATTCTACGAGCAGTACTTC. Protein: CASNDPGQGFYEQYF.

The chain uses TRBV28 and TRBJ1-3; TRBD1 might be the D (6 bases). Germline CDR1 is MDHEN and CDR2 is SYDVKM. CDR3 size: 15 residues. V gave up 5 bases and J gave up 1 base, with 12 bases separating them. The CDR3 is CASSQFTGSGNTIYF. The CDR3 DNA follows: TGTGCCAGCAGTCAATTCACAGGGTCTGGAAACACCATATATTTT.

The V gene is TRBV7-6, the J gene TRBJ1-5; a possible D gene is TRBD1 (5 bases). Germline V gene sequence: CDR1 SGHVS, CDR2 FNYEAQ. This CDR3 has 17 residues. Between the trimmed V and J ends, which lost 1 base and 1 base, there was a span of 14 bases. The DNA of the CDR3 is TGTGCCAGCAGCTTAGAATCATCGGGGGTAAGCAATCAGCCCCAGCATTTT. Protein sequence: CASSLESSGVSNQPQHF.

The J gene is TRBJ2-1, the V gene TRBV4-2; 9 nucleotides line up with TRBD2. The CDR3 has 16 residues. The V segment lost 0 bases and the J segment 7 bases; nucleotides outside the gene matches: 7. Germline V gives CDR1 LGHNA, CDR2 YNFKEQ. The CDR3 DNA is TGTGCCAGCAGCCAAGATCTGCGGGCGGGGGGGAATGAGCAGTTCTTC. This translates into CASSQDLRAGGNEQFF.

This clone has a handful of counts. The rearrangement links TRBV6-4 to TRBJ1-1; D is unclear. The germline V and J ends were trimmed by 5 bases and 5 bases, with 12 bases remaining between them. Germline V CDR1 and CDR2: MRHNA, SNTAGT. This CDR3 is 13 amino acids long. The CDR3 nucleotides are TGTGCCAGCAGTCGACTCATCTGGACTGAAGCTTTCTTT. Translation: CASSRLIWTEAFF.

This chain connects TRBV13 to TRBJ2-7; a weak D match, TRBD2 (6 bases). The CDR3 is 14 amino acids. The germline CDR1 and CDR2 sequences are PRHDT and FYEKMQ (reference sequence). Trimming took 4 bases from V and 3 from J, leaving 13 bases between them. CDR3 nucleotides: TGTGCCAGCAGCTCAGGAGGGGTAAACTACGAGCAGTACTTC. It is translated as CASSSGGVNYEQYF.